This entry lists 23 T cell receptor beta chains sequenced from one sample in a study of T-cell memory formation after mild COVID-19. A single record per CDR3 protein comes from TCRdb applying MiXCR to the 5' RACE reads. Altogether 150,000 to 200,000 distinct CDR3 sequences are present, around a tenth being singletons, with the ten largest covering more than 3.5%. What was sequenced was PBMCs or a T cell subset sorted from them (not recorded which). The receptors were sampled from a man in his late teens or twenties who had mild COVID-19 (a few samples of this study predate the infection). Cell type and time point are not known.

Here the CDR3 DNA reads TGTGCCAGCAGCGCCGTAGCGGGGCGACGCGAGACCCAGTACTTC. It codes for CASSAVAGRRETQYF. This chain links TRBV2 with TRBJ2-5; 8 nucleotides line up with TRBD2. V was clipped by 6 bases and J by 5 bases; unmatched bases: 11. This CDR3 region has 15 residues. Germline CDR1 reads SNHLY; CDR2 reads FYNNEI.

This clonotype was recorded many times. The chain is built from TRBV7-2 and TRBJ1-5; D is ambiguous. V lost 3 bases, J lost 0 bases, and 3 bases lay in between. The germline CDR1 and CDR2 sequences are SGHTA and FQGNSA. The CDR3 consists of 13 residues. DNA of the CDR3: TGTGCCAGCAGCTTGAGTAGCAATCAGCCCCAGCATTTT. Its translation is CASSLSSNQPQHF.

This clonotype turned up a few times. The chain joins TRBV7-9 to TRBJ1-4, with a weak D call TRBD1 (5 bases). The CDR3 covers 15 residues. V was trimmed by 3 bases and J by 5 bases, leaving 13 bases between them. Germline values: CDR1 SEHNR, CDR2 FQNEAQ (reference sequence). CDR3 loop: CASSFMGTQNEKLFF. CDR3 DNA sequence: TGTGCCAGCAGCTTTATGGGGACTCAAAATGAAAAACTGTTTTTT.

This clonotype appeared a few times. The chain uses TRBV20-1 and TRBJ1-6; the D gene is possibly TRBD1 (6 bases). V was trimmed by 6 bases and J by 7 bases, leaving 13 bases between them. CDR3 length: 13 residues. Germline CDR1 reads DFQATT; CDR2 reads SNEGSKA (reference sequence). CDR3 residues: CSAKQGSNSPLHF. Here the CDR3 DNA reads TGCAGTGCGAAACAGGGAAGCAATTCACCCCTCCACTTT.

This clonotype turned up a few times. This chain uses TRBV7-9 with TRBJ1-2; no definite D call. In germline, CDR1 is SEHNR, CDR2 FQNEAQ (reference sequence). CDR3 length: 13 residues. Trimming cost V 7 bases and J 3 bases, with 12 bases left between them. The CDR3 region has the DNA TGTGCCAGCATGGTCTTGAGAGACTATGGCTACACCTTC. Translation gives CASMVLRDYGYTF.

The table lists this clonotype with a few counts. The chain joins TRBV29-1 to TRBJ2-2; D possibly corresponds to TRBD2 (5 bases). From germline, CDR1 is SQVTM and CDR2 ANQGSEA. Deletions cut 5 bases from V and 5 bases from J, with 12 bases between. CDR3 length equals 13 residues. CDR3 in DNA: TGCAGCGTTAACACTAGGCTTACCGGGGAGCTGTTTTTT. It encodes CSVNTRLTGELFF.

This clonotype was found many times. The chain uses TRBV3-1 and TRBJ2-3; D perhaps matches TRBD2 (5 bases). V was cut by 4 bases and J by 6 bases, with 11 bases left in between. Germline loops: CDR1 LGHDT, CDR2 YNNKEL (reference sequence). The CDR3 has 13 residues. The CDR3: CASSLRGPDTQYF. For the CDR3, the DNA is TGTGCCAGCAGCCTGAGAGGGCCGGATACGCAGTATTTT.

This clonotype was observed a handful of times. The DNA for the CDR3 is TGTGCCAGCAGCTACCCGGGGGTTGATACGCAGTATTTT. Residues: CASSYPGVDTQYF. The V gene is TRBV12-3 or TRBV12-4, the J gene TRBJ2-3, with a tentative D call TRBD2 (6 bases). Trimming cost V 6 bases and J 6 bases, with 13 bases left between them. The CDR3 is made up of 13 amino acids.

This clonotype was counted a few times. This rearrangement joins TRBV10-3 to TRBJ1-1; no clear D gene. This CDR3 spans 13 amino acids. V dropped 2 bases and J dropped 4 bases, with 8 bases sitting between them. Per germline, CDR1 ENHRY and CDR2 SYGVKD. CDR3 amino acids: CAISEGWGTEAFF. The CDR3 nucleotides read TGTGCCATCAGTGAGGGGTGGGGCACTGAAGCTTTCTTT.

This chain uses TRBV5-1 with TRBJ1-1, with D maybe TRBD1 (5 bases). Deletions cut 0 bases from V and 3 bases from J, with 9 bases between. Germline CDR1 SGHRS, CDR2 YFSETQ. The CDR3 totals 14 residues. The DNA for the CDR3 is TGCGCCAGCAGCTTGGTAGTAGGGGACACTGAAGCTTTCTTT. The encoded protein is CASSLVVGDTEAFF.

There are a few counts of this clonotype. This chain connects TRBV6-5 to TRBJ2-7; TRBD1 aligns across 8 bases. There are 15 residues in the CDR3. J was trimmed by 3 bases and V by 2 bases; bases with no gene match: 6. CDR1 and CDR2 (germline): MNHEY, SVGAGI. CDR3 nucleotide sequence: TGTGCCAGCAGTTACCGGGGGACAGGAGACTACGAGCAGTACGTC. Protein sequence: CASSYRGTGDYEQYV.

V gene TRBV20-1 combines with J gene TRBJ2-7; no firm D call. V was trimmed by 2 bases and J by 2 bases, leaving 13 bases between them. Germline CDR1 and CDR2: DFQATT and SNEGSKA (reference sequence). The CDR3 has 14 amino acids. In DNA form, the CDR3 reads TGCAGTGCTAGAAAGCTAGTGGCCCCCTACGAGCAGTACTTC. Its protein product is CSARKLVAPYEQYF.

The chain has TRBV2 and TRBJ2-7, with TRBD1 as a possible D gene (5 bases). Germline values: CDR1 SNHLY, CDR2 FYNNEI. CDR3 length equals 14 residues. Trimming pared 2 bases from V and 3 bases from J, leaving 11 bases between. The CDR3 DNA reads as TGTGCCAGCAGTGAACTAGAAGGGGTCTACGAGCAGTACGTC. This encodes CASSELEGVYEQYV.

In this sample, this clonotype turned up a few times. V usage is TRBV4-1 and J usage is TRBJ2-3; the D is unclear. CDR1 is MGHRA and CDR2 is YSYEKL in the germline V gene. This CDR3 has 16 amino acids. The V and J ends lost 0 bases and 4 bases respectively, with 14 bases between them. CDR3 bases: TGCGCCAGCAGCCAAGAGTTTGCCCCAAGTCCAGATACGCAGTATTTT. Its translation: CASSQEFAPSPDTQYF.

The gene calls are TRBV6-2 or TRBV6-3 and TRBJ1-2, with TRBD1 matching 8 bases. Germline CDR1 MNHEY, CDR2 SVGEGT. The CDR3 sequence is 13 residues long. Losses at the gene ends were 6 bases for V and 7 bases for J; bases not matched to a gene: 7. The chain's CDR3 is CASSLNRGTGYTF. CDR3 nucleotide sequence: TGTGCCAGCAGCCTGAACAGGGGGACTGGCTACACCTTC.

The rearrangement uses TRBV6-1 and TRBJ2-7; 11 bases match TRBD2. The CDR3 length is 16 residues. Per germline, CDR1 MNHNS and CDR2 SASEGT. CDR3 in DNA: TGTGGCAGCGGCCGCCCCTCTAGCGGGGGGACCTACGAGCAGTACGTC. Its protein is CGSGRPSSGGTYEQYV.

This sequence joins TRBV6-2 or TRBV6-3 and TRBJ2-2; TRBD1 is a possible D gene (5 bases). The CDR3 is made up of 16 amino acids. Per the germline V gene, CDR1 is MNHEY and CDR2 is SVGEGT. Trimming stripped 6 bases from V and 0 bases from J, with 14 bases between. The CDR3 bases are TGTGCCAGCAGAGGATCTGACAGCGCGAACACCGGGGAGCTGTTTTTT. Its translation: CASRGSDSANTGELFF.

The chain combines TRBV7-2 with TRBJ2-3; no clear D. V was cut by 1 base and J by 4 bases, with 9 bases left in between. In germline, CDR1 is SGHTA, CDR2 FQGNSA. CDR3 length: 14 residues. The CDR3 loop is CASSLVRWADTQYF. Written as DNA, the CDR3 is TGTGCCAGCAGCTTAGTACGTTGGGCAGATACGCAGTATTTT. Drawing the rest from reference TRBV7-2 and TRBJ2-3, the complete variable domain is GAGVSQSPSNKVTEKGKDVELRCDPISGHTALYWYRQSLGQGLEFLIYFQGNSAPDKSGLPSDRFSAERTGGSVSTLTIQRTQQEDSAVYLCASSLVRWADTQYFGPGTRLTVL.

This clonotype has only a few counts. The CDR3 bases are TGCAGCGTTGTGGGCCGATTCACCGGGGAGCTGTTTTTT. It specifies CSVVGRFTGELFF. The chain is built from TRBV29-1 and TRBJ2-2; D is undetermined. Germline CDR1 reads SQVTM; CDR2 reads ANQGSEA. V lost 4 bases, J lost 4 bases, and 10 bases lay in between. The CDR3 sequence is 13 residues long.

V is TRBV6-5 and J is TRBJ1-2, with a possible D match to TRBD1 (5 bases). Germline V CDR1 and CDR2: MNHEY, SVGAGI. There are 13 residues in the CDR3. The V gene lost 6 bases and the J gene lost 4 bases, with 12 bases spanning the gap. The chain's CDR3 is CASREGAGYGYTF. The DNA of the CDR3 is TGTGCCAGCAGGGAAGGGGCGGGCTATGGCTACACCTTC.

This clonotype was counted a few times. This rearrangement joins TRBV6-5 to TRBJ2-3, with D possibly being TRBD1 or TRBD2 (5 bases each). The CDR3 totals 15 residues. Trimming took 6 bases from V and 6 from J, leaving 19 bases between them. Germline CDR1 is MNHEY and CDR2 is SVGAGI. CDR3 sequence: CASSLGQGVGDTQYF. In DNA, the CDR3 is TGTGCCAGCAGCCTCGGCCAGGGAGTAGGTGATACGCAGTATTTT.

This clonotype showed up many times. The chain couples TRBV28 to TRBJ2-1; the D gene is possibly TRBD1 (6 bases). V lost 6 bases to trimming and J lost 4 bases, with 19 bases between them. The CDR3 extends over 16 amino acids. The germline CDR1 and CDR2 sequences are MDHEN and SYDVKM. The CDR3 nucleotides are TGTGCCAGCAGGATCCTGACAGGTGGTGGGTACAATGAGCAGTTCTTC. Translation: CASRILTGGGYNEQFF.

This chain uses TRBV15 with TRBJ2-2; TRBD2 matches at 8 bases. V trimming: 0 bases; J trimming: 6 bases; junction bases outside the gene matches: 3. In germline, CDR1 is LNHNV, CDR2 YYDKDF (reference sequence). The CDR3 sequence is 15 residues long. This CDR3 is CATSRDTGGPGELFF. CDR3 coding DNA: TGTGCCACCAGCAGAGATACGGGGGGGCCCGGGGAGCTGTTTTTT.